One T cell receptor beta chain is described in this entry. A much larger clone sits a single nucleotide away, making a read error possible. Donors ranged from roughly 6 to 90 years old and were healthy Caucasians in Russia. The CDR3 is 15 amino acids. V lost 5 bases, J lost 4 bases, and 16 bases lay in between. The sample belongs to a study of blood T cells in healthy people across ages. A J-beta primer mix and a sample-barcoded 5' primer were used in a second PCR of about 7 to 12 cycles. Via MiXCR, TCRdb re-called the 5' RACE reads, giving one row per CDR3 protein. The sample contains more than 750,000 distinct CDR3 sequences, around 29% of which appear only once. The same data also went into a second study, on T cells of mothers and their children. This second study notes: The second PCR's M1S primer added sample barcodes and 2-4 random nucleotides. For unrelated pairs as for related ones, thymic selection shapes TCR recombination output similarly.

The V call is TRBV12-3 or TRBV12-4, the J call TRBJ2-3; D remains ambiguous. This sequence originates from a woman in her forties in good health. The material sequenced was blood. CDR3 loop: CASSPARMSADTQYF. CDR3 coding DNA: TGTGCCAGCAGTCCCGCCCGTATGAGTGCAGATACGCAGTATTTT.